This T cell receptor beta chain was profiled in a study of cytomegalovirus exposure and HLA in healthy donors. Primers: 60 Vbeta forward and 13 Jbeta reverse. Produced via immunoSEQ multiplex PCR; TCRdb's table is partial and in-frame only. Of more than 150,000 clones listed, roughly three quarters are singletons. This clone was observed a handful of times. Its antigen is as yet unknown. The study, taken as a whole, reports: In an earlier analysis, about 87% or about 30%: the productive usage of most TCR beta V segments. A later analysis found most CMV-associated TCR beta chains apparently HLA-restricted. The study put some 160 TCR beta chains on its list as cytomegalovirus-associated.

This receptor was taken from a woman aged 50 to 65 in good health and CMV-seropositive. The specimen was PBMCs.

CDR3 DNA: TGTGCCAGCAGCGAAGACAGCCATATCAATCAGCCCCAGCATTTT. Its protein product is CASSEDSHINQPQHF. The chain employs TRBV7-8 and TRBJ1-5; D is possibly TRBD1 (5 bases). Trimming shortened V by 5 bases and J by 3 bases, and 14 bases separated the two germline ends. Per the germline V gene, CDR1 is SGHVS and CDR2 is FQNEAQ. The CDR3 length is 15 residues.